This is a list of T cell receptor beta chains from one sample in a study of blood T cell repertoires in COVID-19. Sequencing was performed with immunoSEQ multiplex PCR; in TCRdb, only in-frame clones are kept and a portion is missing. Here the sample spans tens of thousands of clones, roughly four fifths being singletons. Sample: peripheral blood. The receptor source for this set is a woman aged 80 or over with acute or convalescent COVID-19. CDR3s include the opening cysteine and the closing phenylalanine or tryptophan. Fields, in order: J gene, V gene, clone size, D gene, CDR3 protein, CDR3 DNA. D genes are given only for firm matches. For some rows the clone size is stated as once, few or many, or as a class when expanded; others skip it.

TRBJ2-3,TRBV7-9,.,.,CASSFITSTDTQYF,TGTGCCAGCAGCTTTATTACTAGCACAGATACGCAGTATTTT
TRBJ1-4,TRBV2,.,.,CASSDRGGLGEKLFF,TGTGCCAGCAGTGACCGGGGGGGGCTTGGTGAAAAACTGTTTTTT
TRBJ2-2,TRBV4-1,.,TRBD1,CASSQGQGPGELFF,TGCGCCAGCAGCCAGGGACAGGGGCCCGGGGAGCTGTTTTTT
TRBJ1-1,TRBV4-1,.,TRBD1,CASSQTGQVPMNTEAFF,TGCGCCAGCAGCCAAACAGGACAGGTCCCGATGAACACTGAAGCTTTCTTT
TRBJ2-7,TRBV2,.,TRBD1,CASSRGQGAYEQYF,TGTGCCAGCAGTCGGGGACAGGGGGCTTACGAGCAGTACTTC
TRBJ2-3,TRBV2,.,.,CASSSGGLTDTQYF,TGTGCCAGCAGTTCAGGGGGACTCACAGATACGCAGTATTTT
TRBJ2-2,TRBV19,.,TRBD1,CASSDRAGELFF,TGTGCCAGTAGCGACAGGGCCGGGGAGCTGTTTTTT
TRBJ1-2,TRBV28,.,.,CASSHPSVYGYTF,TGTGCCAGCAGCCATCCTAGCGTCTATGGCTACACCTTC
TRBJ1-4,TRBV15,.,.,CATSRSPRFNEKLFF,TGTGCCACCAGCAGATCACCTAGGTTTAATGAAAAACTGTTTTTT
TRBJ1-6,TRBV3-1/TRBV3-2,.,.,CASSQGGGGPRSPLHF,TGTGCCAGCAGCCAAGGGGGAGGTGGCCCTCGGTCACCCCTCCACTTT
TRBJ1-6,TRBV6-5,.,TRBD1,CASQQGQNSPLHF,TGTGCCAGTCAACAGGGGCAAAATTCACCCCTCCACTTT
TRBJ1-2,TRBV28,.,TRBD1,CASNLGQDYGYTF,TGTGCCAGCAACCTGGGACAGGACTATGGCTACACCTTC
TRBJ1-1,TRBV5-4,.,TRBD1,CASSVRGFPEAFF,TGTGCCAGCAGCGTCAGGGGGTTCCCTGAAGCTTTCTTT
TRBJ2-5,TRBV19,.,TRBD1,CASKDRGLAETQYF,TGTGCCAGCAAGGACAGGGGGCTCGCAGAGACCCAGTACTTC
TRBJ1-5,TRBV6-5,.,TRBD1,CASSRGTGSQPQHF,TGTGCCAGCAGTAGAGGGACAGGGAGTCAGCCCCAGCATTTT
TRBJ1-3,TRBV7-2,.,.,CASRATVGSGNTIYF,TGTGCCAGCAGGGCGACAGTCGGCTCTGGAAACACCATATATTTT
TRBJ2-2,TRBV5-4,.,.,CASSSDSGDTGELFF,TGTGCCAGCAGCTCCGATTCAGGGGACACCGGGGAGCTGTTTTTT
TRBJ1-1,TRBV19,.,.,CASSTGRGNTEAFF,TGTGCCAGTAGTACCGGTCGGGGGAACACTGAAGCTTTCTTT
TRBJ1-1,TRBV19,.,TRBD1,CASSLSGGTEAFF,TGTGCCAGTAGTCTCTCAGGGGGCACTGAAGCTTTCTTT
TRBJ2-7,TRBV27,.,TRBD1,CATTGQGANEQYF,TGTGCCACCACTGGACAGGGGGCCAACGAGCAGTACTTC
TRBJ2-7,TRBV30,.,TRBD2,CAWSLVSGGRYEQYF,TGTGCCTGGAGCCTCGTGAGCGGGGGTAGGTACGAGCAGTACTTC
TRBJ2-1,TRBV18,.,.,CASSPPGFYNEQFF,TGTGCCAGCTCACCACCGGGCTTCTACAATGAGCAGTTCTTC
TRBJ2-5,TRBV5-6,.,.,CASSLAAGWGEETQYF,TGTGCCAGCAGCTTGGCCGCGGGGTGGGGAGAAGAGACCCAGTACTTC
TRBJ1-5,TRBV6-2/TRBV6-3,.,.,CASSYSRDQPQHF,TGTGCCAGCAGTTATAGCAGGGATCAGCCCCAGCATTTT
TRBJ2-2,TRBV27,once,.,CASSLGGPRTGELFF,TGTGCCAGCAGTCTTGGGGGCCCCAGGACCGGGGAGCTGTTTTTT
TRBJ2-2,TRBV11-3,.,TRBD1,CASCAASGQLLAGELFF,TGTGCCAGCTGCGCCGCGTCGGGACAGTTGTTAGCCGGGGAGCTGTTTTTT
TRBJ2-7,TRBV6-5,.,.,CASSYHYGPDEQYF,TGTGCCAGCAGTTATCATTATGGGCCAGACGAGCAGTACTTC